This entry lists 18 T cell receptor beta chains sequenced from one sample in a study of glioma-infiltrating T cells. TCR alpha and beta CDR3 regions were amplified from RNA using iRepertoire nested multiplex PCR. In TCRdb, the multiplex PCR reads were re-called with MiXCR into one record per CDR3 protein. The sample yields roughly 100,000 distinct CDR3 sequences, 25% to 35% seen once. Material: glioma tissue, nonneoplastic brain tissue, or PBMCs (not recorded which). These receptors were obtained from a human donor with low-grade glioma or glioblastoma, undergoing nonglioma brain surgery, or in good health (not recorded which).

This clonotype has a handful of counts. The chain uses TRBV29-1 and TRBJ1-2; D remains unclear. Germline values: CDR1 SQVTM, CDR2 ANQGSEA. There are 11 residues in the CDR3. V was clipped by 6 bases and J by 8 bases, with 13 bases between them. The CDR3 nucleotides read TGCAGCGTAGCCGGCTCGGGGGGCTACACCTTC. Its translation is CSVAGSGGYTF.

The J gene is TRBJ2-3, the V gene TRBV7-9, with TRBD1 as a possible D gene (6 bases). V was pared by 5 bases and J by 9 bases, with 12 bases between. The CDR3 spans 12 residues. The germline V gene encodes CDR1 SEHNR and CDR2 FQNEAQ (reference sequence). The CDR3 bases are TGTGCCAGCAGCCAGGGGCTGGACACGCAGTATTTT. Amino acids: CASSQGLDTQYF.

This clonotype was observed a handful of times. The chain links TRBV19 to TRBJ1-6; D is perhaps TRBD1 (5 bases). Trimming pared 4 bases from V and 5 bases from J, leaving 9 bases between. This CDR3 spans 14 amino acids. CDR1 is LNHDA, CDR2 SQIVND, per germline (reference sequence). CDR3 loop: CASSRSDNNSPLHF. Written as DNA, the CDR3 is TGTGCCAGTAGTAGGTCGGACAATAATTCACCCCTCCACTTT.

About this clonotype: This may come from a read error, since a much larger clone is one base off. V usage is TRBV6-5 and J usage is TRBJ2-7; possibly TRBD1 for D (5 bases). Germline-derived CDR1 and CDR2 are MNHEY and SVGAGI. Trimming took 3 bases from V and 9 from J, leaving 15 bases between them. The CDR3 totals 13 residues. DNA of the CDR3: TGTGCCAGCAGTTATAAGGGGCGGACCGGGCAGTACTTC. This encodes CASSYKGRTGQYF.

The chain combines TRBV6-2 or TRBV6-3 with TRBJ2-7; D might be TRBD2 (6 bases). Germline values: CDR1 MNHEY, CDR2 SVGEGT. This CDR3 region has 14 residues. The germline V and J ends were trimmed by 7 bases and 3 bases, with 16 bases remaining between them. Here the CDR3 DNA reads TGTGCCAGCACCCTACTAGCAGAGAACTACGAGCAGTACTTC. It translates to CASTLLAENYEQYF.

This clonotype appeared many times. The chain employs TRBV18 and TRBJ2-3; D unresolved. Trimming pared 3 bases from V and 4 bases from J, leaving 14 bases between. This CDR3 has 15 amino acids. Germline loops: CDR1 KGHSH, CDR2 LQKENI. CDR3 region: CASSPRFEGADTQYF. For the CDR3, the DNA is TGTGCCAGCTCACCTCGATTCGAAGGCGCAGATACGCAGTATTTT. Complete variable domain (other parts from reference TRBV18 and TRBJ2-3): NAGVMQNPRHLVRRRGQEARLRCSPMKGHSHVYWYRQLPEEGLKFMVYLQKENIIDESGMPKERFSAEFPKEGPSILRIQQVVRGDSAAYFCASSPRFEGADTQYFGPGTRLTVL.

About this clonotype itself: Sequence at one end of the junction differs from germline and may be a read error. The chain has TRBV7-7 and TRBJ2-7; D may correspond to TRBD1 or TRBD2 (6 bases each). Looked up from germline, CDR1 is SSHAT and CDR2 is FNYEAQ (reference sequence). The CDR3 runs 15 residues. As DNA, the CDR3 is TGTGCTAGCACCAAACCGGGGGCCCACCCTAGGGAGCAGTACTTC. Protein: CASTKPGAHPREQYF.

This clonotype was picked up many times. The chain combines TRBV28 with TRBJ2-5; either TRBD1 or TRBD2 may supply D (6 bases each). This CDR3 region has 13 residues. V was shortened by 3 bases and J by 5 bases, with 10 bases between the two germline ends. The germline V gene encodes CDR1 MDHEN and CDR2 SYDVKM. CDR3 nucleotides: TGTGCCAGCAGTTTCCAAGGGGGGGAGACCCAGTACTTC. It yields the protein CASSFQGGETQYF.

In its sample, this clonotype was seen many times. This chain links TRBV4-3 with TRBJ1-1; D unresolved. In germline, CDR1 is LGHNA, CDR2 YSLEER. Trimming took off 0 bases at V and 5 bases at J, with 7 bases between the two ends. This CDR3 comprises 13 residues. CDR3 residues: CASSQDLETEAFF. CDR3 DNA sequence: TGCGCCAGCAGCCAAGATCTGGAGACTGAAGCTTTCTTT.

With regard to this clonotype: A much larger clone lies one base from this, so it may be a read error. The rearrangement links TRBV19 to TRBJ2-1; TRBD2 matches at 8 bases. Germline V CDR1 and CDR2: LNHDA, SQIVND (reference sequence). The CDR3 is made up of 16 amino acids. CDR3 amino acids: CARSMLQRGRNNEQFF. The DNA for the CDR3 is TGTGCCCGTAGTATGCTCCAGCGGGGGAGAAACAATGAGCAGTTCTTC. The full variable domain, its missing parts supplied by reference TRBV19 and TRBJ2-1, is DGGITQSPKYLFRKEGQNVTLSCEQNLNHDAMYWYRQDPGQGLRLIYYSQIVNDFQKGDIAEGYSVSREKKESFPLTVTSAQKNPTAFYLCARSMLQRGRNNEQFFGPGTRLTVL.

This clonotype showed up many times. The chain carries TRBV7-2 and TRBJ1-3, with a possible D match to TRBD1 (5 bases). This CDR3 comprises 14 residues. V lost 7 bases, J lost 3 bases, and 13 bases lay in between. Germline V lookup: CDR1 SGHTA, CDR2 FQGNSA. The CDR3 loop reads CASTATAVGNTIYF. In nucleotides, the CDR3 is TGTGCCAGCACCGCGACAGCAGTTGGAAACACCATATATTTT.

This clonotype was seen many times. The CDR3 spells CSAYPGLATLTDTQYF. The CDR3 DNA sequence: TGCAGTGCTTACCCAGGACTAGCCACCCTCACAGATACGCAGTATTTT. The V call is TRBV20-1, the J call TRBJ2-3, with TRBD2 matching 8 bases. The CDR3 sequence is 16 residues long. In germline, CDR1 is DFQATT, CDR2 SNEGSKA (reference sequence). The trim removed 5 bases at V and 2 bases at J, leaving 12 bases unmatched.

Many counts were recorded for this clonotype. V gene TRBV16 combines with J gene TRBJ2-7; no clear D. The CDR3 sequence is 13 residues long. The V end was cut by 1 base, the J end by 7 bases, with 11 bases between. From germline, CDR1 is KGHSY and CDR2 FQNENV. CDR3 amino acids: CASSQFKGKEQYF. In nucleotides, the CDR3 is TGTGCCAGCAGCCAATTCAAAGGGAAAGAGCAGTACTTC.

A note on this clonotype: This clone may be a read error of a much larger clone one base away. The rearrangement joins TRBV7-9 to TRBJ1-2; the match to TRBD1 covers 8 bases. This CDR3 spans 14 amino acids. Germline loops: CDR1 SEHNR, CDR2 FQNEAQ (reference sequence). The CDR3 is CASSQTGVVHGYNF. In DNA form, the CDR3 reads TGTGCCAGCAGCCAGACAGGGGTTGTACATGGCTACAACTTC.

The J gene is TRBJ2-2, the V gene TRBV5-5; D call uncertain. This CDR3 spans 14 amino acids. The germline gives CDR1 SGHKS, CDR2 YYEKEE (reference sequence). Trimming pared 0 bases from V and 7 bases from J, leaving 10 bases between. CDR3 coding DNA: TGTGCCAGCAGCTTGGGTATCCCAATCGGGGAGCTGTTTTTT. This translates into CASSLGIPIGELFF.

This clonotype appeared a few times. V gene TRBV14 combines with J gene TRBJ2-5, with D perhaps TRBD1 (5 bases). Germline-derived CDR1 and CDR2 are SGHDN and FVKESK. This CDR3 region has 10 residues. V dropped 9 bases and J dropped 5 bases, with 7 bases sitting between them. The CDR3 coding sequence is TGTGCCAGACAGGCGGAGACCCAGTACTTC. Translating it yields CARQAETQYF.

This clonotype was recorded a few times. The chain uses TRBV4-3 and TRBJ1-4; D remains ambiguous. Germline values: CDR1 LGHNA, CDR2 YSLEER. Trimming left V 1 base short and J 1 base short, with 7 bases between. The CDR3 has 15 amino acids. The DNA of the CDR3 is TGCGCCAGCAGCCAAGTTATAGGAACTAATGAAAAACTGTTTTTT. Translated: CASSQVIGTNEKLFF.

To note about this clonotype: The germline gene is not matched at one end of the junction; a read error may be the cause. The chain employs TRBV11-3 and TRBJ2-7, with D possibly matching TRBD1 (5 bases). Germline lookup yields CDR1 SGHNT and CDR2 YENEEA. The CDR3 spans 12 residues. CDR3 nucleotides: TGTGCCAACAGCATCGACAGCTACGAGCAGTACTTC. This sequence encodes CANSIDSYEQYF.